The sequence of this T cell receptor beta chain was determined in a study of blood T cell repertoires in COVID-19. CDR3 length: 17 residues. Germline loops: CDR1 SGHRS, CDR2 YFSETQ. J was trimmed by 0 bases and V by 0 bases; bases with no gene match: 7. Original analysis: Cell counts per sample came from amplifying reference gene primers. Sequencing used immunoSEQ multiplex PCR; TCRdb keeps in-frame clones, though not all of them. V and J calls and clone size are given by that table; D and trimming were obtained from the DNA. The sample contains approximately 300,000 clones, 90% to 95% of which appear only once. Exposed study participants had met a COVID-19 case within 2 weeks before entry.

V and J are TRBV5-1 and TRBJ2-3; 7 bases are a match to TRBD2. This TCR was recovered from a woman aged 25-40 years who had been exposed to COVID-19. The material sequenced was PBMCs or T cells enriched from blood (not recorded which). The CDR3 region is CASSLGLGGGSTDTQYF. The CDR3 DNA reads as TGCGCCAGCAGCTTGGGATTAGGCGGGGGAAGCACAGATACGCAGTATTTT. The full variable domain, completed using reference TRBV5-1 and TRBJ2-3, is KAGVTQTPRYLIKTRGQQVTLSCSPISGHRSVSWYQQTPGQGLQFLFEYFSETQRNKGNFPGRFSGRQFSNSRSEMNVSTLELGDSALYLCASSLGLGGGSTDTQYFGPGTRLTVL.